Sequencing of this T cell receptor (beta chain) was carried out in a study of T cell responses to AZD1222 COVID-19 vaccine (dated by TCRdb to the early 2020s). Background for the entire study: A total of 240 or so trial participants underwent TCR sequencing, of whom nearly 210 had received two doses of AZD1222 and roughly 26 had received two doses of the MenACWY control vaccine. Trial participants were enrolled by age into 18-55, 56-69 and 70-plus year subgroups, with around 150, 28 and 57 TCR-sequenced participants respectively.

Study-level results and caveats: The whole spike protein was spanned by vaccine-associated CD4 TCRs, and dominant responses were seen in regions 160-218 and 743-854. Most participants were white British and females outnumbered males, and the authors suggested that clonal diversity may have been underestimated. Conclusions about previously exposed vaccinees were limited because only a handful of AZD1222 recipients were SARS-CoV-2 seropositive at baseline. The 56-69-year group was small, and its depth increase did not reach significance, likely because of low power. No day 14 peak-response samples were available, so repertoires were characterized only after the peak T cell response. Nearly half of unique spike-specific TCRs reportedly recognized epitopes outside regions mutated in the B.1.351 and B.1.1.7 variants. After two AZD1222 doses, both the breadth and the depth of spike-specific TCRs were significantly higher than at day 0 and than in MenACWY recipients.

Taken with the paper, the label for time point translates to: about 28 days (+/-7) after the second vaccine dose. Because spike-specific TCR depth and breadth did not differ between the two schedules, AZD1222 recipients who got a second dose at roughly 4 weeks were pooled with those who got a second dose at roughly 12 weeks. Samples from vaccinated people were obtained from the UK trials COV001 and COV002, which included a single-blind randomized controlled phase 2/3 trial of AZD1222 (ChAdOx1 nCoV-19) in healthy adults. For TCRbeta chain sequencing, PBMC samples were collected from trial participants at day 0 and at day 28 after the second dose. The CDR3 regions of human TCRbeta chains were analyzed by immunosequencing. On the study's bioinformatics: TCRs in the repertoires were compared against a reference library of SARS-CoV-2-specific TCRs that had been generated with the MIRA antigen-specificity platform. Breadth was defined as the fraction of unique TCRs that were SARS-CoV-2-associated, and depth was defined as the fraction of total T cells that were SARS-CoV-2-associated. Each spike-specific TCR was assigned to its reactive spike region and to a CD4 or CD8 class using the MIRA data. Log10-transformed breadth and depth values were compared by one-way ANOVA with Sidak's multiple comparisons tests. TCRdb's version of the immuneACCESS table is confined to in-frame rearrangements and falls short of the full clone set. An unresolved V gene accounts for under half of the shortfall where checked; the remainder is of unknown origin. V and J calls and clone size are those listed in that table; D and trimming were worked out from the DNA. This sample comprises about 180,000 clones, 85% to 95% of them detected only once. The top ten clones comprise 1.9% of the sample.

Sequences SQVTM (CDR1) and ANQGSEA (CDR2) are obtained from the germline V gene. The germline V end is reduced by 4 bases and the J end by 3 bases; junction bases left unmatched: 12. The CDR3, from cysteine to phenylalanine, totals 16 residues. The entry retains the CDR3 DNA only, 48 bases that are in frame from base 1. Note on this clone: Its antigen is still unknown. Base quality data are lacking; no much larger clone is found one base away.

Here the sequenced sample was peripheral blood, taken 28 days after the second AZD1222 dose. The rearranged chain carries TRBV29-1 and TRBJ2-4, with 7 middle bases fitting TRBD1. The receptor was derived from an adult who received the AZD1222 COVID-19 vaccine. In nucleotides, the sequence is TGCAGCGTTGGCGAGACAGGGCTGGGGGACAAAAACATTCAGTACTTC. Translated, this gives CSVGETGLGDKNIQYF.